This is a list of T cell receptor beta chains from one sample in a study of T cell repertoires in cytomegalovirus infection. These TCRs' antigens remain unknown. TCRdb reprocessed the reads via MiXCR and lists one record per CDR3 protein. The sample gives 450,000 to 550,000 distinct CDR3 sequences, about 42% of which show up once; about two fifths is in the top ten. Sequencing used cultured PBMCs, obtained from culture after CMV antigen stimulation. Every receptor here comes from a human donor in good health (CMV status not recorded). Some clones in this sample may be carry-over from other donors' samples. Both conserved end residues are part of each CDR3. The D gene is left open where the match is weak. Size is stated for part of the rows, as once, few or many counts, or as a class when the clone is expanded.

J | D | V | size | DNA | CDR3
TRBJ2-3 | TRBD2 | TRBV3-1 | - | TGTGCCAGCAGCCAAGGCTATGGGCGGGGGGGTGGCACAGATACGCAGTATTTT | CASSQGYGRGGGTDTQYF
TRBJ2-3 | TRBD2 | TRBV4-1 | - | TGCGCCAGCAGTCCTGGGACTAATCCCTTCAGCACAGATACGCAGTATTTT | CASSPGTNPFSTDTQYF
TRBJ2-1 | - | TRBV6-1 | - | TGTGCCAGCAGGGAGACCGTGGGGGAGCAGTTCTTC | CASRETVGEQFF
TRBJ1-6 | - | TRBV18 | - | TGTGCCAGCCGGAATCGACAGGAAAATTCACCCCTCCACTTT | CASRNRQENSPLHF
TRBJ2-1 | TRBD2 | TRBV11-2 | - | TGTGCCAGCAGCCCCCGGGGGGGGCCTCGGTTAAATGAGCAGTTCTTC | CASSPRGGPRLNEQFF
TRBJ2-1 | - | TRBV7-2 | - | TGTGCCAGCAGCGCCTGGGGGGGCGAGCAGTTCTTC | CASSAWGGEQFF
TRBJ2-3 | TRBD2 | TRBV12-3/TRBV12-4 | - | TGTGCCAGCACCTCGACTAGCGGGGCCCTTAGGGATACGCAGTATTTT | CASTSTSGALRDTQYF
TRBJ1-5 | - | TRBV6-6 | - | TGTGCCAGCAGTGGAGGCAGCCGATATAGCAATCAGCCCCAGCATTTT | CASSGGSRYSNQPQHF
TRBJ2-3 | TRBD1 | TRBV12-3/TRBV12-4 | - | TGTGCCAGCGGCCGGGACAGGGGGCTTGGTACGCAGTATTTT | CASGRDRGLGTQYF
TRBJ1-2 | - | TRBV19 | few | TGTGCCAGTAGTATTCTACAGCACAGGGTAGTAAGTGGCTACACCTTC | CASSILQHRVVSGYTF
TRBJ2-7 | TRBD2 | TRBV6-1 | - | TGTGCCAGCAGTGGCGAGACTAGCGGGAGGGGAGCCTACGAGCAGTACTTC | CASSGETSGRGAYEQYF
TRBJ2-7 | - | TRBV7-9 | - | TGTGCCAGCAGCTTACCAGGGGCCTCTGAGTGGGAGCAGTACTTC | CASSLPGASEWEQYF
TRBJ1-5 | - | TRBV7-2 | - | TGTGCCAGCAGCTCACGCGGGGGATACGATCAGCCCCAGCATTTT | CASSSRGGYDQPQHF
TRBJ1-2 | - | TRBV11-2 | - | TGTGCCAGCACTAAACGTGGTCCAGGGGTCGCTAACTATGGCTACACCTTC | CASTKRGPGVANYGYTF
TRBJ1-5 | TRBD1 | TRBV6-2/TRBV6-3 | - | TGTGCCAGCAGTTACATGGACAGGCGCCATCAGCCCCAGCATTTT | CASSYMDRRHQPQHF
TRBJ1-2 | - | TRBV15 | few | TGTGCCACCAGCAGAGATCCGTCGGGGGTCGAGTATGGCTACACCTTC | CATSRDPSGVEYGYTF
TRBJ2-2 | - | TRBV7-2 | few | TGTGCCAGCAGCCAGGGGCTGCTAGCCGCGGTCGGGGAGCTGTTTTTT | CASSQGLLAAVGELFF
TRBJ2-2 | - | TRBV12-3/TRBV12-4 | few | TGTGCCAGCAACCTAGGAGCGGGCACCGGGGAGCTGTTTTTT | CASNLGAGTGELFF
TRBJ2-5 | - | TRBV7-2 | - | TGTGCCAGCAGCCGAGAGCGAGAAGTGCCGGGACTGACCAAAGAGACCCAGTACTTC | CASSREREVPGLTKETQYF
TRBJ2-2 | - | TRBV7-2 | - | TGTGCCAGCAGCTTAGCGGGACGGGCCGGGGAGCTGTTTTTT | CASSLAGRAGELFF
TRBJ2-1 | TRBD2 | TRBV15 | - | TGTGCCACCAGCAGAGATCTACTAGCGAGTGAGCAGTTCTTC | CATSRDLLASEQFF
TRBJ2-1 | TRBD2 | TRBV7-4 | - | TGTGCCAGCAGATACTGGACTAGCGGAAACAATGAGCAGTTCTTC | CASRYWTSGNNEQFF
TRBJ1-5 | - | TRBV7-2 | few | TGTGCCAGCAGCTTCTTGGACCGGAGTCAGCCCCAGCATTTT | CASSFLDRSQPQHF
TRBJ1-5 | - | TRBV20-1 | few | TGCAGTGCTGGGGGACGGGGGGCAGATCTATATAGCAATCAGCCCCAGCATTTT | CSAGGRGADLYSNQPQHF
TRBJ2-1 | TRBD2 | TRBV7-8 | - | TGTGCCAGCCGCTTTCATGGGGGGGGTGAGCAGTTCTTC | CASRFHGGGEQFF
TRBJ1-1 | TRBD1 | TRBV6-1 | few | TGTGCCAGCAGTCTCTTGACAGGGGAGGTTGAAGCTTTCTTT | CASSLLTGEVEAFF
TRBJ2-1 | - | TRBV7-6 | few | TGTGCCAGCAGCTCGACCGTATACAATGAGCAGTTCTTC | CASSSTVYNEQFF
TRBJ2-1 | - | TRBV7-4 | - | TGTGCCAGCAGCTTCTCACGGGGCGCTTCGGGAGAGCAGTTCTTC | CASSFSRGASGEQFF
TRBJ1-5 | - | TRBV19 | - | TGTGCCAGTAGTATTGGCAGGTATAGCAATCAGCCCCAGCATTTT | CASSIGRYSNQPQHF
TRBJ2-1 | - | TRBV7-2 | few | TGTGCCTCGAAGGGGCGAGGTAATGAGCAGTTCTTC | CASKGRGNEQFF
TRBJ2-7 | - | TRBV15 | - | TGTGCCACCAGCAGCCCGGGACCCGTCGAGCAGTACTTC | CATSSPGPVEQYF
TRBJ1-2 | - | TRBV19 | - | TGTGCCAGTAGTATCGTGGGAGGGGATGGCTACACCTTC | CASSIVGGDGYTF
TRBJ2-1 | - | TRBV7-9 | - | TGTGCCAGCAGCCTTAGACCCGCCCGGGGCCGCTCCTACAATGAGCAGTTCTTC | CASSLRPARGRSYNEQFF
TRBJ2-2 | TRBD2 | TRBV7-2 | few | TGTGCCAGCTCGATCAGCGCGGGAGGGTACACCGGGGAGCTGTTTTTT | CASSISAGGYTGELFF
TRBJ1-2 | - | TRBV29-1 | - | TGCAGCGTTGAAGAGTTCAGGGGAAACGGCTACACCTTC | CSVEEFRGNGYTF
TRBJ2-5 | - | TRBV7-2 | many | TGTGCCAGCAGCTTAGATCCGTACTACCAAGAGACCCAGTACTTC | CASSLDPYYQETQYF
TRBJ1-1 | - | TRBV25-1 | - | TGTGCCAGCAGTGAATATGAAGGAGGCTTTACAGCTTTCTTT | CASSEYEGGFTAFF
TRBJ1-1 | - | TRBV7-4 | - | TGTGCCAGCAGCTCGAGACCCGGGGGGGCGAACACTGAAGCTTTCTTT | CASSSRPGGANTEAFF
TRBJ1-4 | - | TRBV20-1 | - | TGCAGTGCTAGAGACGTACAGGGATCGGGTGAAAAACTGTTTTTT | CSARDVQGSGEKLFF
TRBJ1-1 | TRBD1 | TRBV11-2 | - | TGTGCCAGCAAGGAGGCAGGGGGGGTCGACACTGAAGCTTTCTTT | CASKEAGGVDTEAFF
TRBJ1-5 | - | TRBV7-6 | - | TGTGCCAGCAGCCCGGCGGGGGGGGCGTATAGCAATCAGCCCCAGCATTTT | CASSPAGGAYSNQPQHF
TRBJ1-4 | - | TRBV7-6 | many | TGTGCCAGCAGCGGGCCGGACGGCACAACTAATGAAAAACTGTTTTTT | CASSGPDGTTNEKLFF
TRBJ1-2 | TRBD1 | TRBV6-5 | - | TGTGCCAGCAGTGGTAGGGACAGGAGTAGAGATGGCTACACCTTC | CASSGRDRSRDGYTF
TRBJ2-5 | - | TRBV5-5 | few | TGTGCCAGCAGCTTGGACCCCACGGTGGGGACCCAGTACTTC | CASSLDPTVGTQYF